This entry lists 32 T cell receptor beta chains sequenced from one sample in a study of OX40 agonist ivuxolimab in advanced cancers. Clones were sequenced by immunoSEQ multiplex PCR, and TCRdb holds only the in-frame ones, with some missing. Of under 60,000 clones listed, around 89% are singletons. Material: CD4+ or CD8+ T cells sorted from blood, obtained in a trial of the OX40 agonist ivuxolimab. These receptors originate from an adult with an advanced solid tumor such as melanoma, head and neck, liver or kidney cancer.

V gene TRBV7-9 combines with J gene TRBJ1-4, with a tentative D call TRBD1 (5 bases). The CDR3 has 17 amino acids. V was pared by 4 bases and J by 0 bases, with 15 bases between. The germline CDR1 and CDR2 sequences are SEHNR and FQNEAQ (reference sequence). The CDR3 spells CASSWTWDGPTNEKLFF. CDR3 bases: TGTGCCAGCAGCTGGACGTGGGACGGACCAACTAATGAAAAACTGTTTTTT.

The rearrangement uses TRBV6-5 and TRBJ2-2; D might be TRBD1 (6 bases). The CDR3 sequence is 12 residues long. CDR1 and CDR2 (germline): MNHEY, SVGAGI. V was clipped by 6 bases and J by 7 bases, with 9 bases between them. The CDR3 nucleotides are TGTGCCAGCAGAAAACAGGGCGGGGAGCTGTTTTTT. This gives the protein CASRKQGGELFF.

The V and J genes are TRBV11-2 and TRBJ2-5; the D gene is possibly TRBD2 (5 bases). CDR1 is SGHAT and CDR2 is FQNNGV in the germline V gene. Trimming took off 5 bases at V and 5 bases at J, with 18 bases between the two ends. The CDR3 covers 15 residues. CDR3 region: CASSPGSTTGETQYF. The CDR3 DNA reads TGTGCCAGCAGCCCGGGATCGACTACGGGGGAGACCCAGTACTTC.

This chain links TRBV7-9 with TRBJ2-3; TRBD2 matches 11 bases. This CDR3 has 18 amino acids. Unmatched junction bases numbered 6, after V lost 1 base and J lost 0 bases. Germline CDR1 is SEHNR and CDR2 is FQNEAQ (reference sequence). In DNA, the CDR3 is TGTGCCAGCAGCTTAGAACTAGCGGGGGACGCTAGCACAGATACGCAGTATTTT. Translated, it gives CASSLELAGDASTDTQYF.

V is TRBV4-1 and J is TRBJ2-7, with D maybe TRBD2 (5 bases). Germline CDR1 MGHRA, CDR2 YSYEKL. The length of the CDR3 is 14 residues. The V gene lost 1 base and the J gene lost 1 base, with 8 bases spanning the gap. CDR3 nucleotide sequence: TGCGCCAGCAGCCAAGGCGGGTCATCCTACGAGCAGTACTTC. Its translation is CASSQGGSSYEQYF.

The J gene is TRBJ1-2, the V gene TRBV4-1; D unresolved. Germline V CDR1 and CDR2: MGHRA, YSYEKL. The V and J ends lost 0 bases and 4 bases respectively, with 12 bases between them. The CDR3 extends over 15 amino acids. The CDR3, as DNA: TGCGCCAGCAGCCAAGAAGGAGGGCGACCCTATGGCTACACCTTC. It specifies CASSQEGGRPYGYTF.

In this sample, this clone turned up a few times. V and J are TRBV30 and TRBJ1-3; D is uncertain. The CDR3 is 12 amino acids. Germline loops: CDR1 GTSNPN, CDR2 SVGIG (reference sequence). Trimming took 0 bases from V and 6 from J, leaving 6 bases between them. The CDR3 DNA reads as TGTGCCTGGAGTGTAAGGGAAAACACCATATATTTT. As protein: CAWSVRENTIYF.

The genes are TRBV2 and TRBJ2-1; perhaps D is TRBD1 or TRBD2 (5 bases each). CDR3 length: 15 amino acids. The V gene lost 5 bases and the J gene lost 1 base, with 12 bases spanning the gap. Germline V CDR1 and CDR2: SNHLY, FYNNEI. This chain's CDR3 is CASSRGFNSYNEQFF. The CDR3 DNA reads TGTGCCAGCAGTCGGGGCTTTAATTCCTACAATGAGCAGTTCTTC.

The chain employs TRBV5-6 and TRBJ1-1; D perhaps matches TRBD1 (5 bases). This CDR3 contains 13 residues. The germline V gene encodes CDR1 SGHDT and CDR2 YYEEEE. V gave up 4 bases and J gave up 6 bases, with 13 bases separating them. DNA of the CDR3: TGTGCCAGCAGCAGCACAGGCGTCGCTGAAGCTTTCTTT. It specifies CASSSTGVAEAFF.

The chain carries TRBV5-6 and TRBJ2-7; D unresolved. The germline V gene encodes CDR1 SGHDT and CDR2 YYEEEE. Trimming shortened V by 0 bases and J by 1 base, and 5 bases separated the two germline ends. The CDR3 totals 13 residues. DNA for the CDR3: TGTGCCAGCAGCTTGGCCGCGTCCTACGAGCAGTACTTC. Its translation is CASSLAASYEQYF. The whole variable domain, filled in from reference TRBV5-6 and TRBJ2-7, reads DAGVTQSPTHLIKTRGQQVTLRCSPKSGHDTVSWYQQALGQGPQFIFQYYEEEERQRGNFPDRFSGHQFPNYSSELNVNALLLGDSALYLCASSLAASYEQYFGPGTRLTVT.

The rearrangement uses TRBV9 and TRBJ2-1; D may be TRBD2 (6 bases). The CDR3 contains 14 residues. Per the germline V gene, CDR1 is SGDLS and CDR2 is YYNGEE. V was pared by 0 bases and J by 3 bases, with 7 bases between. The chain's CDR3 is CASSVVADYNEQFF. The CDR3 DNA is TGTGCCAGCAGCGTAGTAGCGGACTACAATGAGCAGTTCTTC.

CDR3: CASSQEWTSTYIQYF. In nucleotides, the CDR3 is TGTGCCAGCAGCCAAGAATGGACTAGCACTTACATTCAGTACTTC. The rearrangement joins TRBV4-2 to TRBJ2-4, with 8 bases lining up with TRBD2. V dropped 0 bases and J dropped 8; count of bases not matched to a gene: 6. The CDR3 totals 15 residues. Germline V gene sequence: CDR1 LGHNA, CDR2 YNFKEQ.

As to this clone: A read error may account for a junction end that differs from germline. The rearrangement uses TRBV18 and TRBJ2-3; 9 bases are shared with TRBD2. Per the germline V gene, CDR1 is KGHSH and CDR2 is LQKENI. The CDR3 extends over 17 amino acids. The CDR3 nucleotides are TGTGCCAGCCCACCCCCGTTGGAGCGGGAGGAAGCAGATACGCAGTATTTT. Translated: CASPPPLEREEADTQYF.

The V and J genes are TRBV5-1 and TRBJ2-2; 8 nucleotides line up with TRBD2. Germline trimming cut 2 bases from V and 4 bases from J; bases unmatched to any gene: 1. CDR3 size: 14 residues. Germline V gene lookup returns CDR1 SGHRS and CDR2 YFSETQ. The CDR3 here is CASSFSGATGELFF. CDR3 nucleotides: TGCGCCAGCAGCTTTAGCGGGGCCACCGGGGAGCTGTTTTTT.

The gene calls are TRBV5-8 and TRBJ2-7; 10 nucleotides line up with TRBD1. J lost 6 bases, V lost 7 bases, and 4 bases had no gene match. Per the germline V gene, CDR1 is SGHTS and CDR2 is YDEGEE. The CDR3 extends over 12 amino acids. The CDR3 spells CASQDRGTEQYF. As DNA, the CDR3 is TGTGCCAGCCAGGACAGGGGGACCGAGCAGTACTTC.

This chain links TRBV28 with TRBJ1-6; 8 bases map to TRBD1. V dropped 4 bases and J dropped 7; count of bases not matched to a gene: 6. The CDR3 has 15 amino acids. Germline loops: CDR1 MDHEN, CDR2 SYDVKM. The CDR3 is CASSSDRGGNSPLHF. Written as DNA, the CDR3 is TGTGCCAGCAGTTCTGACAGGGGAGGAAATTCACCCCTCCACTTT.

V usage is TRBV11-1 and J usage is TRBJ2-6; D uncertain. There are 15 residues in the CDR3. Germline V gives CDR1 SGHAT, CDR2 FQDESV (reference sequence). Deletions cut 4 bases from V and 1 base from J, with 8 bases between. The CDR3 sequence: CASSYEISGANVLTF. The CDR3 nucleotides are TGTGCCAGCAGCTACGAGATTTCTGGGGCCAACGTCCTGACTTTC.

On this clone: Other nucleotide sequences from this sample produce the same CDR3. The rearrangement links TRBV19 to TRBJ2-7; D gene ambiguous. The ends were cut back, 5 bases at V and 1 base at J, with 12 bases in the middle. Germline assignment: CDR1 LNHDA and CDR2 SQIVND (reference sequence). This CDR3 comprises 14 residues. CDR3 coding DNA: TGTGCCAGTAGTGTCACCTCTGGGTCCTACGAGCAGTACTTC. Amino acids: CASSVTSGSYEQYF.

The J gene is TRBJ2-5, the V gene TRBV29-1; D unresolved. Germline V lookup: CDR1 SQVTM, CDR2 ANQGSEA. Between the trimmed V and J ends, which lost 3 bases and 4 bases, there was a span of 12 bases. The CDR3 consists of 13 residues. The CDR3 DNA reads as TGCAGCGTTGAGTTGGGGATGGTAGAGACCCAGTACTTC. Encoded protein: CSVELGMVETQYF.

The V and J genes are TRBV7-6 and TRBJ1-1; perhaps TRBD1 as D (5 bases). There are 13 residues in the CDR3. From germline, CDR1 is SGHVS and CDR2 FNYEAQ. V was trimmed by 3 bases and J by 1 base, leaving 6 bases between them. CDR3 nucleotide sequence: TGTGCCAGCAGCTTGCAGGGGAACACTGAAGCTTTCTTT. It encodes CASSLQGNTEAFF.

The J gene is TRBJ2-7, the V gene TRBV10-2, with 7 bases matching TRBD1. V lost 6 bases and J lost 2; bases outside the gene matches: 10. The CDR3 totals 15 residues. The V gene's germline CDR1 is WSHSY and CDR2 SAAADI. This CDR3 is CASREAGGTAYEQYF. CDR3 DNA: TGCGCCAGCAGGGAAGCAGGGGGAACTGCCTACGAGCAGTACTTC.

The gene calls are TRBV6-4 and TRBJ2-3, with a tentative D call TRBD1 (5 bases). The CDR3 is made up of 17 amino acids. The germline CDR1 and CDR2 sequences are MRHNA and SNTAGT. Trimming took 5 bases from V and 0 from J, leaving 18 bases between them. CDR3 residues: CASSPIYRQTSTDTQYF. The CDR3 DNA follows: TGTGCCAGCAGTCCTATATACCGACAGACTAGCACAGATACGCAGTATTTT.

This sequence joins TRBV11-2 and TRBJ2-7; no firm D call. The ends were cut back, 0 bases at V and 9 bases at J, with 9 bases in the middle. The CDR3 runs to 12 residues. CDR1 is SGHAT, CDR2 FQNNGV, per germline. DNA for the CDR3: TGTGCCAGCAGCTTAGATCCAGGATGGCAGTACTTC. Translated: CASSLDPGWQYF. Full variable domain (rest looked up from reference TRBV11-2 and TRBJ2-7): EAGVAQSPRYKIIEKRQSVAFWCNPISGHATLYWYQQILGQGPKLLIQFQNNGVVDDSQLPKDRFSAERLKGVDSTLKIQPAKLEDSAVYLCASSLDPGWQYFGPGTRLTVT.

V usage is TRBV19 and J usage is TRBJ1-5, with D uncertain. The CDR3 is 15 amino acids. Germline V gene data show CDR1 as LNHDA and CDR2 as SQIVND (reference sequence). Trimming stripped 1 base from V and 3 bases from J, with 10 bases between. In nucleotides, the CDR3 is TGTGCCAGTAGTATAGGAGGAGGGATCAATCAGCCCCAGCATTTT. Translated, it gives CASSIGGGINQPQHF.

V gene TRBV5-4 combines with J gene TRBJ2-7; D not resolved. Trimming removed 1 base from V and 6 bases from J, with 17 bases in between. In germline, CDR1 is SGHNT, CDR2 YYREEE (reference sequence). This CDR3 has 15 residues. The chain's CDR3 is CASSLLPTPGSEQYF. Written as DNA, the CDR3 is TGTGCCAGCAGCTTGTTACCCACCCCGGGCTCCGAGCAGTACTTC.

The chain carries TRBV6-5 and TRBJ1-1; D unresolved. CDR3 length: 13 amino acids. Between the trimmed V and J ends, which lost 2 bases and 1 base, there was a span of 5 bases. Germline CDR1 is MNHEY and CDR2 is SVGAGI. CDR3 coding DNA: TGTGCCAGCAGTTACGCAGGGAACACTGAAGCTTTCTTT. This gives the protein CASSYAGNTEAFF.

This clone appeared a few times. The CDR3 DNA sequence: TGCAGCGTTGAAGGGGACAGGTACACTGAAGCTTTCTTT. This encodes CSVEGDRYTEAFF. The chain has TRBV29-1 and TRBJ1-1, with TRBD1 matching over 8 bases. Germline lookup yields CDR1 SQVTM and CDR2 ANQGSEA. V lost 1 base and J lost 3; bases outside the gene matches: 1. CDR3 length equals 13 residues. Full variable domain (outside the CDR3, taken from reference TRBV29-1 and TRBJ1-1): SAVISQKPSRDICQRGTSLTIQCQVDSQVTMMFWYRQQPGQSLTLIATANQGSEATYESGFVIDKFPISRPNLTFSTLTVSNMSPEDSSIYLCSVEGDRYTEAFFGQGTRLTVV.

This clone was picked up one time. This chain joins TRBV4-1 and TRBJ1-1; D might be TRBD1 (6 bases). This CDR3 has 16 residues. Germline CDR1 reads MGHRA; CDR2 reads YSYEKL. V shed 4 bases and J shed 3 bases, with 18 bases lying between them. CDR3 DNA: TGCGCCAGCAGCCCAAACCCCGGCAGGGGTGACACTGAAGCTTTCTTT. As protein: CASSPNPGRGDTEAFF.

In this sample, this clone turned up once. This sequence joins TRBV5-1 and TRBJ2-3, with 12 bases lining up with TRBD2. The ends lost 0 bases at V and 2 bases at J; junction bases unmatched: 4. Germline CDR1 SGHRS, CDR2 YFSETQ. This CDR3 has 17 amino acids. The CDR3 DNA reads TGCGCCAGCAGCTTGGCACTAGCGGGGGGTGACACAGATACGCAGTATTTT. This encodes CASSLALAGGDTDTQYF. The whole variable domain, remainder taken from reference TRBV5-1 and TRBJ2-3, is KAGVTQTPRYLIKTRGQQVTLSCSPISGHRSVSWYQQTPGQGLQFLFEYFSETQRNKGNFPGRFSGRQFSNSRSEMNVSTLELGDSALYLCASSLALAGGDTDTQYFGPGTRLTVL.

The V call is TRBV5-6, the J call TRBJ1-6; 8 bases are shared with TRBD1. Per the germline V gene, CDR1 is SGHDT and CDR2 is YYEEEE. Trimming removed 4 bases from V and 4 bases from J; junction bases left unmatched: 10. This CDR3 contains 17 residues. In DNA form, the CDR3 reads TGTGCCAGCAGCGATGGGACAGGAACCGAATATAATTCACCCCTCCACTTT. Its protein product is CASSDGTGTEYNSPLHF.

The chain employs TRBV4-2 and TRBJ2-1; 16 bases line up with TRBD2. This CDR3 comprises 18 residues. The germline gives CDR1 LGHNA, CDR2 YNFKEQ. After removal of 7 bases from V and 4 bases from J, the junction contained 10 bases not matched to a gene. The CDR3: CASTFPGTSGGAYNEQFF. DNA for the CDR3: TGTGCCAGCACGTTTCCCGGGACTAGCGGGGGGGCGTACAATGAGCAGTTCTTC.

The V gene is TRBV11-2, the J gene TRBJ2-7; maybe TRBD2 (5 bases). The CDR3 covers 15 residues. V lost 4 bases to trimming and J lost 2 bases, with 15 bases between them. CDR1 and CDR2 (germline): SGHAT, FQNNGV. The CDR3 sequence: CASSSWTRTPYEQYF. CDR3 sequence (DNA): TGTGCCAGCAGCTCCTGGACTCGGACCCCCTACGAGCAGTACTTC.